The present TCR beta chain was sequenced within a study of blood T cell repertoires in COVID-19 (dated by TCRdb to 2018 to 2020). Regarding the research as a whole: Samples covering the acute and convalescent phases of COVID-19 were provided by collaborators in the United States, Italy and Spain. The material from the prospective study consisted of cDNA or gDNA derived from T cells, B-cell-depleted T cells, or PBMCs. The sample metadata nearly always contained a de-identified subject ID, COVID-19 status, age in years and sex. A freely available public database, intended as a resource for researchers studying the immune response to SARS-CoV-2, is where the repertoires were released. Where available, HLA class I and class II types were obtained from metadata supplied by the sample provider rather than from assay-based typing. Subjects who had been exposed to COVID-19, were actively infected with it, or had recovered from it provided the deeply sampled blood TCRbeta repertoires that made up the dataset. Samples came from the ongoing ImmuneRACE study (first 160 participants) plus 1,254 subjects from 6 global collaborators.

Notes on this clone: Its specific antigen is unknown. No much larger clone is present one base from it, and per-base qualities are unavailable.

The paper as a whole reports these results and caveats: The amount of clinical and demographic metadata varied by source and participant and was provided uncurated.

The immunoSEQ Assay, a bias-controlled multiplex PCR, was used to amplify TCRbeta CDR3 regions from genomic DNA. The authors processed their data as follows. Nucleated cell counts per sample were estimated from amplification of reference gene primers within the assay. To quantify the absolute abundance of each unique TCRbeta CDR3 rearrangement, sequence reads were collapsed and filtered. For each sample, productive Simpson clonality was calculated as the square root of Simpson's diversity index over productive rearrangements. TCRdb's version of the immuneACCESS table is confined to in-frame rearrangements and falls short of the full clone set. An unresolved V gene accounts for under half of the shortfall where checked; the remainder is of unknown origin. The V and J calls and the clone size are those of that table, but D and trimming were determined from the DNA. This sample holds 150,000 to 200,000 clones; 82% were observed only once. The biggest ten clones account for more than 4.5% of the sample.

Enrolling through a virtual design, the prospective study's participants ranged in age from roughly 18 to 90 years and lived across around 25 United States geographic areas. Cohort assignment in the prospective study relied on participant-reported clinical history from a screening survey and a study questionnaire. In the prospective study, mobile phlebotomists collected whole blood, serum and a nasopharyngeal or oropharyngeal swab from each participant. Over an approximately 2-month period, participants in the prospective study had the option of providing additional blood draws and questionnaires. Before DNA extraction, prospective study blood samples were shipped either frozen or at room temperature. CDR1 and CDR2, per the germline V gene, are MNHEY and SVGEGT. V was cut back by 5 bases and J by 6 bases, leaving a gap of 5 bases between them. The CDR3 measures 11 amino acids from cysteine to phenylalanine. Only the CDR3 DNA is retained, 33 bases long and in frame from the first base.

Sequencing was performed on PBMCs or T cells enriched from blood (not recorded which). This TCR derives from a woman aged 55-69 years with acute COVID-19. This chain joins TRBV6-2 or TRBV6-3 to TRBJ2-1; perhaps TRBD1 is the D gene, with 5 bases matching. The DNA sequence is TGTGCCAGCAGTAGGGGCAATGAGCAGTTCTTC. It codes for CASSRGNEQFF.